This T cell receptor (beta chain) originates from a study of T-cell memory formation after mild COVID-19. The V end was cut by 10 bases, the J end by 7 bases, with 14 bases between. From germline, CDR1 is MNHEY and CDR2 SVGEGT. This CDR3 has 12 amino acids. One entry per CDR3 protein results from TCRdb running MiXCR on the 5' RACE reads. Of a few hundred thousand distinct CDR3 sequences detected, around 15% appear once; the ten largest clones hold more than 20%. This clonotype came up a few times. The gene calls are TRBV6-2 or TRBV6-3 and TRBJ1-5; D is ambiguous. Sequencing was performed on PBMCs or a T cell subset sorted from them (not recorded which). The TCR comes from a man aged 18 to 29 who had mild COVID-19 (a few samples of this study predate the infection). Cell type and time point are not known. DNA of the CDR3: TGTGCCACCCGGGTCGTCGGCCAGCCCCAGCATTTT. This translates into CATRVVGQPQHF.